Sequencing of this T cell receptor (beta chain) was carried out in a study of T cell repertoires in cytomegalovirus infection. Study-wide context: Public TCR beta signatures indicated both CMV infection and matching HLA type. Study outcomes and limitations: The response measured ex vivo was dominated by TCR beta clonotypes (HLA-C-restricted and CMV-specific). Summed frequency of shared TCR beta families picked out CMV carriers who also had the relevant HLA.

CDR3 length: 14 amino acids. Looked up from germline, CDR1 is SGHTA and CDR2 is FQGNSA. With 5 bases clipped from V and 2 bases from J, the junction kept 6 bases outside the gene matches. This clonotype was observed many times. Its antigen is unidentified. TCRdb fed the reads into MiXCR, producing one record per CDR3 protein. The table records about 490,000 distinct CDR3 sequences, 15% to 20% of them present only once. This chain uses TRBV7-2 with TRBJ2-7; 7 bases map to TRBD1. The sample comprised CD8+ T cells from PBMCs. The sequence was obtained from a human donor in good health (CMV status not recorded). Some clones in this sample may be carry-over from other donors' samples. This CDR3 reads CASSHRDSTYEQYF. CDR3 DNA sequence: TGTGCCAGCAGCCACCGGGACAGTACCTACGAGCAGTACTTC.